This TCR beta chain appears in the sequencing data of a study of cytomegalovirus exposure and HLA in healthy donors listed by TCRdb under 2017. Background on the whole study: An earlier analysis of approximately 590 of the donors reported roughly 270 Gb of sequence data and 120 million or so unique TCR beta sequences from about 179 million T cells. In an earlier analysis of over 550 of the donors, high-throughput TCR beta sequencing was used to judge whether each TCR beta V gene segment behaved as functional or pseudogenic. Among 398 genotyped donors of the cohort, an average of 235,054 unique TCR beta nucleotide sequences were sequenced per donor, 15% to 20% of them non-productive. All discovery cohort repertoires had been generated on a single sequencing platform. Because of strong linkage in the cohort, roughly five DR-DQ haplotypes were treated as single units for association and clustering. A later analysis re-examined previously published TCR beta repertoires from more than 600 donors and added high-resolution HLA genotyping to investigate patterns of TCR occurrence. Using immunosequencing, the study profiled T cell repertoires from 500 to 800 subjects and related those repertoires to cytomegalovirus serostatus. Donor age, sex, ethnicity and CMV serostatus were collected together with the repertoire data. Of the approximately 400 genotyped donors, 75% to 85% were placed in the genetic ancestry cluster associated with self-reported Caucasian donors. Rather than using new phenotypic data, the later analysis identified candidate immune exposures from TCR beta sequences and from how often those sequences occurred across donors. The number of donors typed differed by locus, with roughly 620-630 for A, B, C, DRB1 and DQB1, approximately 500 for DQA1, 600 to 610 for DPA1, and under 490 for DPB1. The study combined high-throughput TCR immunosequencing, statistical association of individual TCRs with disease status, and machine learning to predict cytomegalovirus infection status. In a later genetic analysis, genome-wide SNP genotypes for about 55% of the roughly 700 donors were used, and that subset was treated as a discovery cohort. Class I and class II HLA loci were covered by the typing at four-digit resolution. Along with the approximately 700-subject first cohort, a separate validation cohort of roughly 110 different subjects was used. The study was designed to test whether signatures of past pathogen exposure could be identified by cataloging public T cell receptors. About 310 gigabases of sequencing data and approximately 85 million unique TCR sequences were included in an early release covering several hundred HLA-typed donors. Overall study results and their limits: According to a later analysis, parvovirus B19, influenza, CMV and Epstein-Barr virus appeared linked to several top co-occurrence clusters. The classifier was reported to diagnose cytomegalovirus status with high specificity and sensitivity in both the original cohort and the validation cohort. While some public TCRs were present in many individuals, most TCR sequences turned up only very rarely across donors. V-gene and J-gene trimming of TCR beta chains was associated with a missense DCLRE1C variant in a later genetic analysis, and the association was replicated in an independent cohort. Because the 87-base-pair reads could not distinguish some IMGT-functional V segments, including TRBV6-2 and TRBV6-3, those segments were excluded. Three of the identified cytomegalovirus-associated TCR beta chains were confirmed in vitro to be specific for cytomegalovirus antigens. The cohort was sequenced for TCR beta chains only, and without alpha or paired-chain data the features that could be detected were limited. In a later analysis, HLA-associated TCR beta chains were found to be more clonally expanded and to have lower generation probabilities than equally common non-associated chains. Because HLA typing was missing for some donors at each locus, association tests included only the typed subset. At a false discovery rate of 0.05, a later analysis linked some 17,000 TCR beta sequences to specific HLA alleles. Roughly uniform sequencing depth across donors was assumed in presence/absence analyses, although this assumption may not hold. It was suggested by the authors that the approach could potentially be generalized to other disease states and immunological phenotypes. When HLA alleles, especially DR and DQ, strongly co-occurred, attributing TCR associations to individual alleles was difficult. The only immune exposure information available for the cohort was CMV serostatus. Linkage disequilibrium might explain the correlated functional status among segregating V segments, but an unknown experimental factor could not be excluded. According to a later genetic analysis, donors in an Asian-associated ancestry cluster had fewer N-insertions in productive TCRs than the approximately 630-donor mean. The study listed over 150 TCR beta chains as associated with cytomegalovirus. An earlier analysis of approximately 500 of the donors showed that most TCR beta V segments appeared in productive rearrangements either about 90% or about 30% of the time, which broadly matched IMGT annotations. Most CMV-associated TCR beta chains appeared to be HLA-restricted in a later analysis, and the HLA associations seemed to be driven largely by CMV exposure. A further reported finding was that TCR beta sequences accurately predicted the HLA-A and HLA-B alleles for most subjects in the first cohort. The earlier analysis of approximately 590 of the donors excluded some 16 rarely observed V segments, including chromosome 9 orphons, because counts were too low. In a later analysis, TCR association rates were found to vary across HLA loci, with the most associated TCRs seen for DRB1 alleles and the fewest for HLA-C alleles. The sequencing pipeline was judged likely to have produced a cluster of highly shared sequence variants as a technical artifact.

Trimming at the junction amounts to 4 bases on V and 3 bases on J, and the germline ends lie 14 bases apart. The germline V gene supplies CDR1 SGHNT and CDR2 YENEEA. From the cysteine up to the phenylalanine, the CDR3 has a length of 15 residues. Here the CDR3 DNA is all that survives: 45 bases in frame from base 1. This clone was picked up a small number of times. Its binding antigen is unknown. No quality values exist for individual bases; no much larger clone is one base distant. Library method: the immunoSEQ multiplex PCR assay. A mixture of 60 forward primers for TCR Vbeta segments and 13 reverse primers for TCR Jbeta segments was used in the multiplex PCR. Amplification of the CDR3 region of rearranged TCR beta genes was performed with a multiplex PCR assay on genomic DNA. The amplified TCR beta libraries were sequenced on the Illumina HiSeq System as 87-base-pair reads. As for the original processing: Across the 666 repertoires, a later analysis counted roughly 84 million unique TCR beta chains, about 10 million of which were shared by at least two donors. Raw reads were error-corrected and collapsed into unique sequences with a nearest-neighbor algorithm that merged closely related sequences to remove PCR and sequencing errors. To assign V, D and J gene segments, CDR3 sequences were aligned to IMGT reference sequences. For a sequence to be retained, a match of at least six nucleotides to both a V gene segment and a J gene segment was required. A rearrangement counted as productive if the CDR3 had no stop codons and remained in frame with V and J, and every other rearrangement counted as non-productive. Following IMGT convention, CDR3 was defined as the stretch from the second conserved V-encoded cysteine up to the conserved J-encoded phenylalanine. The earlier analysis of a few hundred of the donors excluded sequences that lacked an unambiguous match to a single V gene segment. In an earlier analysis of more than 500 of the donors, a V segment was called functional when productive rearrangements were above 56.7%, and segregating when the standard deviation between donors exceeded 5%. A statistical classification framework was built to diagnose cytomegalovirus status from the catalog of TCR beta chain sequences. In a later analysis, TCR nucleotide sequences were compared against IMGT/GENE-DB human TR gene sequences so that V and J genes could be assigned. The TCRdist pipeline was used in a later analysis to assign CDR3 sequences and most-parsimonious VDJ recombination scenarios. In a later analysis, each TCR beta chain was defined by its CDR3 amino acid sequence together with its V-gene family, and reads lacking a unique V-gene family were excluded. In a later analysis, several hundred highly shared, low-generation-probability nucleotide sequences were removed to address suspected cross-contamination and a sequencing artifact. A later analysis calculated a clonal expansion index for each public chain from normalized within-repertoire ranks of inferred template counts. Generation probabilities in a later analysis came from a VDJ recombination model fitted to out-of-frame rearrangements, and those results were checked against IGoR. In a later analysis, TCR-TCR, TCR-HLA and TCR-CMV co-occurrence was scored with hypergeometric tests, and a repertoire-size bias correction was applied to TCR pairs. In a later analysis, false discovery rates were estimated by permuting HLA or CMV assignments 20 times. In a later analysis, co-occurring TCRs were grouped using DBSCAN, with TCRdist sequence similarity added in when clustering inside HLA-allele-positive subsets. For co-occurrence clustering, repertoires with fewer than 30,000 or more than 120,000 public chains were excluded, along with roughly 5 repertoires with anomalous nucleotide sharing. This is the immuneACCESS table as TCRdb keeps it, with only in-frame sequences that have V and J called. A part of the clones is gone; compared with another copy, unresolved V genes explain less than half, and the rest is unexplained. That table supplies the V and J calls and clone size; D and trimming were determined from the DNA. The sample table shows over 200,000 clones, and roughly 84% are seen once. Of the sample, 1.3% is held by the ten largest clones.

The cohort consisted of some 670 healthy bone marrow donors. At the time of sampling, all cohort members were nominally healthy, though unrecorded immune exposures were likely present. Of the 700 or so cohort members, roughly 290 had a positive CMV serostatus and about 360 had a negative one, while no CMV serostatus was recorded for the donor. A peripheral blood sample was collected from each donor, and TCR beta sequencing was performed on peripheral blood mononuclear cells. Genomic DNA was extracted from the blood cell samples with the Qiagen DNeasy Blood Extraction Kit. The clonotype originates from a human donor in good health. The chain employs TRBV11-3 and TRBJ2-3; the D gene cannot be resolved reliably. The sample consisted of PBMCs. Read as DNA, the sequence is TGTGCCAGCAGCTCATCGCCCTCTAGGACAGATACGCAGTATTTT. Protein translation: CASSSSPSRTDTQYF.